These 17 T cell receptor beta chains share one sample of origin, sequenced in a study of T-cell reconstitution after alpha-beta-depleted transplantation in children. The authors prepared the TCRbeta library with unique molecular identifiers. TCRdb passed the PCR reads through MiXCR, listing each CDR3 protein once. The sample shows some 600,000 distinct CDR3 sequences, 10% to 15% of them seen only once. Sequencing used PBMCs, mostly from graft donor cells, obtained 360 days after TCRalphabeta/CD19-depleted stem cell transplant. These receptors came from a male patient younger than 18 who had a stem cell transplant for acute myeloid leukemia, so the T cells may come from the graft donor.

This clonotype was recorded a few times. The CDR3, as DNA: TGTGCCAGCTCACCCGGGGACCTAGGACCCTTATACAATGAGCAGTTCTTC. Its protein is CASSPGDLGPLYNEQFF. The chain employs TRBV18 and TRBJ2-1; tentatively, D is TRBD1 or TRBD2 (5 bases each). V lost 3 bases and J lost 4, with 19 bases in between. The CDR3 is 17 residues long. CDR1 and CDR2 (germline): KGHSH, LQKENI.

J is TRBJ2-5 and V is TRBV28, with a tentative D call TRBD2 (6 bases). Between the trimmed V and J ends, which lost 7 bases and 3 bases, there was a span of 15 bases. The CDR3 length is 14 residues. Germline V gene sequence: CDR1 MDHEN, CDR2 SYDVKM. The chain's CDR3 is CASTPGRLEETQYF. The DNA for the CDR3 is TGTGCCAGCACCCCGGGGAGGCTTGAAGAGACCCAGTACTTC.

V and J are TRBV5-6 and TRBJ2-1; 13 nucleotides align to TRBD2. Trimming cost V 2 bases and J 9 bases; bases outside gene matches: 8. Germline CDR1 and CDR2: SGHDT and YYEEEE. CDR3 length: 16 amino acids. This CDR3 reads CASSFHGLAGVGEQFF. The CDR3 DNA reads TGTGCCAGCAGCTTTCATGGACTAGCGGGAGTAGGTGAGCAGTTCTTC.

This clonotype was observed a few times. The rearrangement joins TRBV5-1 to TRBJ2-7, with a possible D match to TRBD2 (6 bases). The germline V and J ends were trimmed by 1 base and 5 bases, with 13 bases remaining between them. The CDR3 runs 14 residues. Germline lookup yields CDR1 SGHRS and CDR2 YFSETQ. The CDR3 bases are TGCGCCAGCAGCTTGCTACTAGCTCCTGACGAGCAGTACTTC. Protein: CASSLLLAPDEQYF.

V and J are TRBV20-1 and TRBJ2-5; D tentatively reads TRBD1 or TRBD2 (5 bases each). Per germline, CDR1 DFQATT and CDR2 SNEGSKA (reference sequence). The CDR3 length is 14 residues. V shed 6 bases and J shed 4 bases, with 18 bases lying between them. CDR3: CSADTGGVGETQYF. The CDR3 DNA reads TGCAGTGCGGACACAGGAGGAGTAGGAGAGACCCAGTACTTC.

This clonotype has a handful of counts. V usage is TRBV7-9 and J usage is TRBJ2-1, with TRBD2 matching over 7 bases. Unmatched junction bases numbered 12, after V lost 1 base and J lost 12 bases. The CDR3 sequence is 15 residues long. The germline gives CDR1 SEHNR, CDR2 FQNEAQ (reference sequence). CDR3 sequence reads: CASSLDRLALGTQFF. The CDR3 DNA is TGTGCCAGCAGCTTAGATCGACTAGCTCTTGGGACGCAGTTCTTC.

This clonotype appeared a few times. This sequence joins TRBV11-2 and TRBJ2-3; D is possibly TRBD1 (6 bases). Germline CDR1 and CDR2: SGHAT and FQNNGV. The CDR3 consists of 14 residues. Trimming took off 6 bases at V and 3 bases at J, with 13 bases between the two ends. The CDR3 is CASSTGFPTDTQYF. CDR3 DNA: TGTGCCAGCAGTACAGGGTTCCCTACAGATACGCAGTATTTT.

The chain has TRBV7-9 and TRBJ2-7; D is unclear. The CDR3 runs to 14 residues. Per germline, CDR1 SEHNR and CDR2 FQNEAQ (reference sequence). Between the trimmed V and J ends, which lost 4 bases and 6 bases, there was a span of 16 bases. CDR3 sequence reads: CASSCSNAPSEQYF. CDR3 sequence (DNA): TGTGCCAGCAGCTGCAGCAACGCCCCCAGCGAGCAGTACTTC.

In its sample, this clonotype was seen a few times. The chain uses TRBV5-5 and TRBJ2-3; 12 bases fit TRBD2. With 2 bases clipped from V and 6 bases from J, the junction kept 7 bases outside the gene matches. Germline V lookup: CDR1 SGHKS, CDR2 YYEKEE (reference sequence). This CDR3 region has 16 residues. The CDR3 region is CASSFRTSGAGDTQYF. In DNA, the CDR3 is TGTGCCAGCAGCTTCAGGACTAGCGGGGCAGGGGATACGCAGTATTTT.

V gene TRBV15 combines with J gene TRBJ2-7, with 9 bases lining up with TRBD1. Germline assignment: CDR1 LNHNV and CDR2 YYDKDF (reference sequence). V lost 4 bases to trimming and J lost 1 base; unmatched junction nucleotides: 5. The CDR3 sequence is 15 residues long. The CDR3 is CATSTPGTGSYEQYF. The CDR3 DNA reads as TGTGCCACCAGCACCCCCGGGACAGGGTCCTACGAGCAGTACTTC.

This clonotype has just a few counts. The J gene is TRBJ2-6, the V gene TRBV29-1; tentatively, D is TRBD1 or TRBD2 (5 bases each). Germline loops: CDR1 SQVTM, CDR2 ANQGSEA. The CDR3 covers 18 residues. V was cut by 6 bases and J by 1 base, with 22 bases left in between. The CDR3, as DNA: TGCAGCGTAGTAGGAATGGGGGACGGGTCTTCTGGGGCCAACGTCCTGACTTTC. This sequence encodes CSVVGMGDGSSGANVLTF.

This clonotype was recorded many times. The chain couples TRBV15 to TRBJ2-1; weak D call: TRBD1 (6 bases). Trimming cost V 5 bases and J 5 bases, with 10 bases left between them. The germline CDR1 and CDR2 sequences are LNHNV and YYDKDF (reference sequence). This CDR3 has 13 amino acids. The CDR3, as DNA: TGTGCCACCAGCTGGGACAAAAACAATGAGCAGTTCTTC. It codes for CATSWDKNNEQFF. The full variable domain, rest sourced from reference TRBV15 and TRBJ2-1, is DAMVIQNPRYQVTQFGKPVTLSCSQTLNHNVMYWYQQKSSQAPKLLFHYYDKDFNNEADTPDNFQSRRPNTSFCFLDIRSPGLGDTAMYLCATSWDKNNEQFFGPGTRLTVL.

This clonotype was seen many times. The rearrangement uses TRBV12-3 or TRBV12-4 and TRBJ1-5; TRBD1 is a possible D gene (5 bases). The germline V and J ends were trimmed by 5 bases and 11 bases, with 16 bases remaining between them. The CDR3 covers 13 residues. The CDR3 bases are TGTGCCAGCAGTGAGGACACCCCACGGTCCCAGCATTTT. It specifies CASSEDTPRSQHF.

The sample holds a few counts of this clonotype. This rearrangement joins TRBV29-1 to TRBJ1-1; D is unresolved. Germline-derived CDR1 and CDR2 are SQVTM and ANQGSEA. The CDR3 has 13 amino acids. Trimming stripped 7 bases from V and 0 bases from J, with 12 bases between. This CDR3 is CSAGFFMNTEAFF. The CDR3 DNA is TGCAGCGCGGGTTTTTTCATGAACACTGAAGCTTTCTTT.

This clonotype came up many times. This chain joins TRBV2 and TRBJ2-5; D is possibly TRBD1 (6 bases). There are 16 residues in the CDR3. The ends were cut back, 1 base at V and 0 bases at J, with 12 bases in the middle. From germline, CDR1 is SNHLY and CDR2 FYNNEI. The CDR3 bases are TGTGCCAGCAGTGAAGGGGGGCGGAGTAACCAAGAGACCCAGTACTTC. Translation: CASSEGGRSNQETQYF.

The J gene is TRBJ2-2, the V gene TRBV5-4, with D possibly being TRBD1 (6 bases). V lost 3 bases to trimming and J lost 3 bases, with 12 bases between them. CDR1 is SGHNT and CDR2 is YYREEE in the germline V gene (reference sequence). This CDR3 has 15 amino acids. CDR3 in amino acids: CASSYRARDTGELFF. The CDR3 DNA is TGTGCCAGCAGCTACAGGGCGCGGGACACCGGGGAGCTGTTTTTT.

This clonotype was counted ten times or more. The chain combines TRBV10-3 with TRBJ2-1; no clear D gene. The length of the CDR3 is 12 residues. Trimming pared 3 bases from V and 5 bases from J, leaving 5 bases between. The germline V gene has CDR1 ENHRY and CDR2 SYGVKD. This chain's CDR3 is CAISDGNNEQFF. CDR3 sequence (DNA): TGTGCCATCAGTGATGGCAACAATGAGCAGTTCTTC.